These 30 T cell receptor beta chains originate from one sample sequenced in a study of blood T cell repertoires in COVID-19 (dated by TCRdb to the early 2020s). Library generation was performed with the immunoSEQ multiplex PCR assay. The source is immuneACCESS, and TCRdb retained only in-frame sequences with V and J called. Part of the clones is not carried over; for the studies checked, unresolved V genes explain less than half of this, and the remainder is unexplained. Across this sample there are 200,000 to 250,000 clones, with around four fifths seen only once. Of the sample, roughly 6.4% falls within the top ten clones. Sequencing was carried out using peripheral blood. Receptor source: a woman in her sixties with active or convalescent COVID-19.

This clone was seen a handful of times. This chain links TRBV7-2 with TRBJ1-1, with D tentatively TRBD1 (5 bases). V lost 5 bases, J lost 7 bases, and 11 bases lay in between. The germline gives CDR1 SGHTA, CDR2 FQGNSA. The CDR3 is made up of 12 amino acids. CDR3 sequence reads: CASSPRQSEAFF. CDR3 nucleotide sequence: TGTGCCAGCAGCCCTCGACAGAGTGAAGCTTTCTTT.

This clone was observed a handful of times. The chain links TRBV2 to TRBJ2-1; 7 nucleotides match TRBD2. With 4 bases clipped from V and 15 bases from J, the junction kept 9 bases outside the gene matches. Germline V CDR1 and CDR2: SNHLY, FYNNEI. The CDR3 consists of 12 residues. The CDR3 DNA is TGTGCCAGCAGTGGGTTTGGGCGGGAGTGGTTCTTC. Translating gives CASSGFGREWFF.

Only one count was recorded for this clone. This rearrangement joins TRBV6-5 to TRBJ1-1, with TRBD1 matching 9 bases. Per germline, CDR1 MNHEY and CDR2 SVGAGI. The CDR3 runs to 15 residues. J gave up 4 bases and V 5 bases, and 8 bases lay outside the gene matches. CDR3 sequence reads: CASSRQGEWGTEAFF. The CDR3 DNA is TGTGCCAGCAGTAGACAGGGGGAATGGGGCACTGAAGCTTTCTTT.

This clone was seen a handful of times. This chain connects TRBV10-3 to TRBJ2-2; D not certain. The CDR3 is 13 amino acids. V lost 2 bases to trimming and J lost 7 bases, with 8 bases between them. The germline gives CDR1 ENHRY, CDR2 SYGVKD. DNA for the CDR3: TGTGCCATCAGTGAGCGGTACGTCGGGGAGCTGTTTTTT. This gives the protein CAISERYVGELFF.

J is TRBJ1-2 and V is TRBV19; D gene ambiguous. The CDR3 sequence is 12 residues long. Germline loops: CDR1 LNHDA, CDR2 SQIVND (reference sequence). The ends were cut back, 3 bases at V and 10 bases at J, with 12 bases in the middle. The CDR3 is CASSIEGWFYTF. In nucleotides, the CDR3 is TGTGCCAGTAGTATTGAGGGATGGTTCTACACCTTC.

The chain carries TRBV9 and TRBJ2-3, with D perhaps TRBD2 (6 bases). Germline V gene data show CDR1 as SGDLS and CDR2 as YYNGEE. The length of the CDR3 is 16 residues. Trimming stripped 0 bases from V and 3 bases from J, with 14 bases between. In DNA, the CDR3 is TGTGCCAGCAGCGTAGGGGTGGGAGGAGTAACAGATACGCAGTATTTT. Translation gives CASSVGVGGVTDTQYF.

This clone occurred a few times. The chain carries TRBV16 and TRBJ2-1, with TRBD1 matching over 9 bases. V lost 4 bases to trimming and J lost 5 bases; unmatched junction nucleotides: 6. This CDR3 has 15 residues. Per the germline V gene, CDR1 is KGHSY and CDR2 is FQNENV. The CDR3 loop is CASSPLRTGDNEQFF. The CDR3 nucleotides read TGTGCCAGCAGCCCCTTGCGGACAGGGGACAATGAGCAGTTCTTC.

The chain employs TRBV11-3 and TRBJ1-1; D remains ambiguous. The CDR3 runs to 14 residues. Germline V CDR1 and CDR2: SGHNT, YENEEA. V lost 1 base and J 4 bases, leaving 10 bases between the germline ends. DNA for the CDR3: TGTGCCAGCAGCTTAGTCCAAACAGTCACTGAAGCTTTCTTT. Its protein is CASSLVQTVTEAFF.

The chain joins TRBV19 to TRBJ1-4; 7 positions agree with TRBD1. There are 15 residues in the CDR3. After removal of 5 bases from V and 0 bases from J, the junction contained 3 bases not matched to a gene. The V gene's germline CDR1 is LNHDA and CDR2 SQIVND (reference sequence). The CDR3 loop reads CASSGQVATNEKLFF. CDR3 nucleotide sequence: TGTGCCAGTAGTGGACAGGTTGCAACTAATGAAAAACTGTTTTTT.

The rearrangement uses TRBV12-3 or TRBV12-4 and TRBJ2-1; 7 nucleotides match TRBD1. The V gene end was trimmed by 5 bases and the J gene end by 9 bases; junction bases not matched to a gene: 4. This CDR3 is built from 12 residues. CDR3 DNA sequence: TGTGCCAGCAGTAGACAGGGAGCTGAGCAGTTCTTC. This gives the protein CASSRQGAEQFF.

The rearrangement links TRBV5-1 to TRBJ1-2; D ambiguous. CDR3 length: 12 amino acids. V lost 4 bases and J lost 8, with 12 bases in between. Germline CDR1 and CDR2: SGHRS and YFSETQ. CDR3 amino acids: CASSPAGSGYTF. DNA of the CDR3: TGCGCCAGCAGCCCCGCGGGTAGCGGCTACACCTTC.

The chain links TRBV6-5 to TRBJ2-2; 8 bases agree with TRBD2. J was trimmed by 5 bases and V by 8 bases; bases with no gene match: 10. Germline V gene data show CDR1 as MNHEY and CDR2 as SVGAGI. The CDR3 spans 15 residues. The CDR3 DNA sequence: TGTGCCAGCCGACCCGGGGGGGCTCGGACCGGGGAGCTGTTTTTT. As protein: CASRPGGARTGELFF.

This chain links TRBV9 with TRBJ2-6, with 12 bases that match TRBD1. Trimming at V came to 3 bases and at J to 1 base, leaving 8 bases not matched to a gene. CDR1 is SGDLS and CDR2 is YYNGEE in the germline V gene. The CDR3 consists of 19 residues. The CDR3 loop is CASSALGDRGLSGANVLTF. The CDR3 nucleotides read TGTGCCAGCAGCGCCTTAGGGGACAGGGGGCTGTCTGGGGCCAACGTCCTGACTTTC.

V usage is TRBV6-5 and J usage is TRBJ1-2; possibly TRBD1 for D (5 bases). This CDR3 contains 13 residues. The germline V gene has CDR1 MNHEY and CDR2 SVGAGI. V lost 7 bases and J lost 8, with 17 bases in between. The CDR3 region has the DNA TGTGCCAGCACCCGGGGGAGGGATAAAGGCTACACCTTC. Protein: CASTRGRDKGYTF.

The chain recombines TRBV19 with TRBJ2-3; D is perhaps TRBD2 (6 bases). Germline values: CDR1 LNHDA, CDR2 SQIVND (reference sequence). This CDR3 is built from 15 residues. Trimming cost V 6 bases and J 0 bases, with 13 bases left between them. The CDR3 region is CASSLAEGSTDTQYF. The CDR3, as DNA: TGTGCCAGTAGCCTGGCGGAGGGAAGCACAGATACGCAGTATTTT. Full variable domain (rest looked up from reference TRBV19 and TRBJ2-3): DGGITQSPKYLFRKEGQNVTLSCEQNLNHDAMYWYRQDPGQGLRLIYYSQIVNDFQKGDIAEGYSVSREKKESFPLTVTSAQKNPTAFYLCASSLAEGSTDTQYFGPGTRLTVL.

The chain uses TRBV29-1 and TRBJ2-5, with TRBD2 as a possible D gene (5 bases). Germline assignment: CDR1 SQVTM and CDR2 ANQGSEA. The CDR3 extends over 12 amino acids. Between the trimmed V and J ends, which lost 3 bases and 5 bases, there was a span of 10 bases. The CDR3 DNA reads as TGCAGCGTTGAGTCTAGCATGGAGACCCAGTACTTC. It specifies CSVESSMETQYF. The full variable domain, with the rest looked up from reference TRBV29-1 and TRBJ2-5, is SAVISQKPSRDICQRGTSLTIQCQVDSQVTMMFWYRQQPGQSLTLIATANQGSEATYESGFVIDKFPISRPNLTFSTLTVSNMSPEDSSIYLCSVESSMETQYFGPGTRLLVL.

The chain joins TRBV7-9 to TRBJ2-4; 7 nucleotides line up with TRBD1. CDR1 is SEHNR and CDR2 is FQNEAQ in the germline V gene (reference sequence). CDR3 length: 16 amino acids. Germline trimming cut 7 bases from V and 9 bases from J; bases unmatched to any gene: 18. For the CDR3, the DNA is TGTGCCAGCACCCCGCGAGGGGGCTTGGGCGAAAGCATTCAGTACTTC. This translates into CASTPRGGLGESIQYF.

This sequence joins TRBV18 and TRBJ2-1, with 7 nucleotides matching TRBD1. J lost 4 bases, V lost 3 bases, and 3 bases had no gene match. The CDR3 is made up of 14 amino acids. CDR1 and CDR2 (germline): KGHSH, LQKENI. The CDR3 sequence: CASSPGQKYNEQFF. CDR3 in DNA: TGTGCCAGCTCACCGGGACAGAAATACAATGAGCAGTTCTTC.

J is TRBJ2-2 and V is TRBV6-6, with TRBD2 matching 9 bases. CDR1 MNHNY and CDR2 SVGAGI come from the germline V gene (reference sequence). Losses at the gene ends were 8 bases for V and 4 bases for J; bases not matched to a gene: 8. There are 15 residues in the CDR3. CDR3 DNA: TGTGCCAGCTGGCGCGGGAGGGCCGGCACCGGGGAGCTGTTTTTT. Its protein is CASWRGRAGTGELFF.

The J gene is TRBJ2-3, the V gene TRBV9; D call uncertain. Trimming removed 1 base at V and 5 bases at J, with 8 bases between. Germline-derived CDR1 and CDR2 are SGDLS and YYNGEE. The CDR3 sequence is 13 residues long. In DNA form, the CDR3 reads TGTGCCAGCAGCGTAAGAACTGAAGATACGCAGTATTTT. The encoded protein is CASSVRTEDTQYF. Based on the CDR3 plus reference TRBV9 and TRBJ2-3, the full variable domain is DSGVTQTPKHLITATGQRVTLRCSPRSGDLSVYWYQQSLDQGLQFLIQYYNGEERAKGNILERFSAQQFPDLHSELNLSSLELGDSALYFCASSVRTEDTQYFGPGTRLTVL.

The J gene is TRBJ1-2, the V gene TRBV12-2. TRBV12-2 is given as a pseudogene. The CDR3 covers 16 residues. The CDR3 DNA sequence: TGTGCAAGTCGCTTTTTCGGGGGGGTCGGCTGTTCGGGCTACACCTTC. Translation: CASRFFGGVGCSGYTF.

The V gene is TRBV7-9, the J gene TRBJ1-6; D perhaps matches TRBD1 (6 bases). This CDR3 comprises 15 residues. V was pared by 6 bases and J by 2 bases, with 11 bases between. The germline V gene encodes CDR1 SEHNR and CDR2 FQNEAQ (reference sequence). Here the CDR3 reads CASRTGQTYNSPLHF. The CDR3 coding sequence is TGTGCCAGCAGAACCGGACAGACCTATAATTCACCCCTCCACTTT.

V usage is TRBV28 and J usage is TRBJ1-5; D call uncertain. Looked up from germline, CDR1 is MDHEN and CDR2 is SYDVKM. The CDR3 spans 15 residues. Trimming shortened V by 7 bases and J by 2 bases, and 15 bases separated the two germline ends. The CDR3 region is CASTRAGSGNQPQHF. In DNA form, the CDR3 reads TGTGCCAGCACCCGGGCGGGGTCTGGCAATCAGCCCCAGCATTTT. The full variable domain, with the rest looked up from reference TRBV28 and TRBJ1-5, is DVKVTQSSRYLVKRTGEKVFLECVQDMDHENMFWYRQDPGLGLRLIYFSYDVKMKEKGDIPEGYSVSREKKERFSLILESASTNQTSMYLCASTRAGSGNQPQHFGDGTRLSIL.

The chain employs TRBV2 and TRBJ2-3, with 9 bases that match TRBD1. CDR1 and CDR2 (germline): SNHLY, FYNNEI. V shed 6 bases, J shed 1 base, and the junction held 5 bases outside the gene matches. CDR3 length equals 15 residues. The CDR3 sequence is CASRQRTGGTDTQYF. The CDR3 bases are TGTGCCAGCAGACAACGGACAGGGGGCACAGATACGCAGTATTTT.

This sequence joins TRBV3-1 (or the pseudogene TRBV3-2) and TRBJ1-3; D is undetermined. Germline assignment: CDR1 LGHDT and CDR2 YNNKEL (reference sequence). Trimming left V 4 bases short and J 1 base short, with 14 bases between. The CDR3 runs to 16 residues. The DNA of the CDR3 is TGTGCCAGCAGCCCTAGCGGATTGGGGTCTGGAAACACCATATATTTT. The encoded protein is CASSPSGLGSGNTIYF.

This sequence joins TRBV7-9 and TRBJ1-2; 7 bases match TRBD1. The CDR3 extends over 13 amino acids. The V gene's germline CDR1 is SEHNR and CDR2 FQNEAQ (reference sequence). The V gene end was trimmed by 8 bases and the J gene end by 1 base; junction bases not matched to a gene: 4. DNA for the CDR3: TGTGCCAGCGGGACAGAGATTAACTATGGCTACACCTTC. This codes for CASGTEINYGYTF.

The chain employs TRBV18 and TRBJ1-1; a weak D match, TRBD1 (5 bases). This CDR3 has 16 residues. Germline assignment: CDR1 KGHSH and CDR2 LQKENI. Trimming removed 3 bases from V and 1 base from J, with 15 bases in between. In DNA form, the CDR3 reads TGTGCCAGCTCACCGGTACAGGTCTCAGGGAACACTGAAGCTTTCTTT. It translates to CASSPVQVSGNTEAFF.

The chain is built from TRBV6-4 and TRBJ1-1, with unresolved D. With 0 bases removed from V and 3 bases from J, the gap between germline ends came to 17 bases. The length of the CDR3 is 17 residues. CDR1 is MRHNA, CDR2 SNTAGT, per germline. The CDR3 bases are TGTGCCAGCAGTGACTCGAAAGGATCTAGAGGAGACACTGAAGCTTTCTTT. It yields the protein CASSDSKGSRGDTEAFF.

The V and J genes are TRBV27 and TRBJ1-4; D perhaps matches TRBD1 (6 bases). This CDR3 has 18 amino acids. Trimming pared 0 bases from V and 0 bases from J, leaving 14 bases between. Germline CDR1 MNHEY, CDR2 SMNVEV (reference sequence). The CDR3 protein is CASSLSSGVSSTNEKLFF. CDR3 in DNA: TGTGCCAGCAGTTTATCATCAGGGGTCAGTTCAACTAATGAAAAACTGTTTTTT.

This rearrangement joins TRBV2 to TRBJ2-1, with 8 bases fitting TRBD2. Germline-derived CDR1 and CDR2 are SNHLY and FYNNEI. The length of the CDR3 is 15 residues. V was pared by 7 bases and J by 10 bases, with 15 bases of the junction left unmatched. The CDR3 region has the DNA TGTGCCAGCAAAAGGGATCACGGGACTAGGAAGGAGCAGTTCTTC. This gives the protein CASKRDHGTRKEQFF.